The 26 T cell receptor beta chains presented below share a single source sample, sequenced in a study of cytomegalovirus exposure and HLA in healthy donors. It was with 60 Vbeta and 13 Jbeta primers that the PCR ran. Sequencing used immunoSEQ multiplex PCR; TCRdb keeps in-frame clones, though not all of them. Among some 93,000 clones listed, roughly a tenth were seen once. Source material: PBMCs. All receptors come from a middle-aged man in good health and CMV-seropositive.

The chain links TRBV2 to TRBJ2-1; D gene unclear. The CDR3 consists of 14 residues. The V gene's germline CDR1 is SNHLY and CDR2 FYNNEI. The germline V and J ends were trimmed by 4 bases and 0 bases, with 7 bases remaining between them. CDR3 protein: CASSVGSSYNEQFF. CDR3 nucleotides: TGTGCCAGCAGTGTTGGTAGCTCCTACAATGAGCAGTTCTTC.

This chain links TRBV2 with TRBJ1-2; D remains unclear. From germline, CDR1 is SNHLY and CDR2 FYNNEI. Trimming removed 4 bases at V and 5 bases at J, with 17 bases between. This CDR3 comprises 15 residues. In DNA form, the CDR3 reads TGTGCCAGCAGTGCGACACCTACCCTCGGATATGGCTACACCTTC. Translating gives CASSATPTLGYGYTF.

The V gene is TRBV10-2, the J gene TRBJ2-7, with 9 bases matching TRBD1. The CDR3 runs to 14 residues. The V gene end was trimmed by 5 bases and the J gene end by 4 bases; junction bases not matched to a gene: 6. The germline V gene encodes CDR1 WSHSY and CDR2 SAAADI. The CDR3 here is CASSQGTGLYEQYF. For the CDR3, the DNA is TGCGCCAGCAGTCAGGGGACAGGGTTGTACGAGCAGTACTTC.

This clone has only a few counts. This chain links TRBV7-2 with TRBJ2-3; tentatively, D is TRBD2 (5 bases). With 4 bases removed from V and 1 base from J, the gap between germline ends came to 12 bases. CDR1 and CDR2 from the germline V gene are SGHTA and FQGNSA. The CDR3 runs to 15 residues. CDR3 DNA: TGTGCCAGCAGCTGGAGGAAATCCGGCACAGATACGCAGTATTTT. It specifies CASSWRKSGTDTQYF.

The rearrangement joins TRBV7-9 to TRBJ2-3, with 8 positions matching TRBD1. CDR1 is SEHNR, CDR2 FQNEAQ, per germline (reference sequence). J was trimmed by 4 bases and V by 7 bases; bases with no gene match: 7. The length of the CDR3 is 14 residues. CDR3 bases: TGTGCCAGCACAGGACAGGGTGTCCCAGATACGCAGTATTTT. It translates to CASTGQGVPDTQYF.

The rearrangement links TRBV6-1 to TRBJ2-4; TRBD1 might be the D (6 bases). The CDR3 is 16 amino acids. The germline V gene has CDR1 MNHNS and CDR2 SASEGT. Deletions cut 4 bases from V and 1 base from J, with 14 bases between. Here the CDR3 reads CASSGAGTLAKNIQYF. The CDR3 DNA reads TGTGCCAGCAGTGGAGCCGGGACATTGGCCAAAAACATTCAGTACTTC.

This clone was seen a handful of times. The V and J genes are TRBV2 and TRBJ1-5; D is unclear. V lost 4 bases, J lost 1 base, and 11 bases lay in between. The CDR3 totals 15 residues. In germline, CDR1 is SNHLY, CDR2 FYNNEI. Written as DNA, the CDR3 is TGTGCCAGCAGTGTACGCTACAGAAGCAATCAGCCCCAGCATTTT. This codes for CASSVRYRSNQPQHF.

V usage is TRBV19 and J usage is TRBJ1-1; 8 nucleotides align to TRBD1. V shed 9 bases and J 5 bases; nucleotides not matched to a gene: 8. The CDR3 is made up of 13 amino acids. Germline lookup yields CDR1 LNHDA and CDR2 SQIVND (reference sequence). The CDR3 sequence: CASRNQGATEAFF. The CDR3 nucleotides are TGTGCCAGCAGGAACCAGGGGGCTACTGAAGCTTTCTTT.

The rearrangement links TRBV7-8 to TRBJ2-2, with 9 bases aligning to TRBD2. CDR1 is SGHVS, CDR2 FQNEAQ, per germline. The CDR3 is 16 residues long. Trimming removed 3 bases from V and 4 bases from J; junction bases left unmatched: 6. The CDR3 DNA sequence: TGTGCCAGCAGCTTCTCCGGGACTAGCCGCACCGGGGAGCTGTTTTTT. Translated: CASSFSGTSRTGELFF.

This clone was observed many times. The chain links TRBV15 to TRBJ2-7, with 9 bases aligning to TRBD2. V was clipped by 2 bases and J by 11 bases; unmatched bases: 13. The CDR3 sequence is 15 residues long. CDR1 is LNHNV and CDR2 is YYDKDF in the germline V gene (reference sequence). The CDR3 loop reads CATSRTAGTSLRKYF. The CDR3 DNA sequence: TGTGCCACCAGCAGAACAGCCGGGACTAGCCTTAGAAAGTACTTC. The variable domain in full, with the rest retrieved from reference TRBV15 and TRBJ2-7, is DAMVIQNPRYQVTQFGKPVTLSCSQTLNHNVMYWYQQKSSQAPKLLFHYYDKDFNNEADTPDNFQSRRPNTSFCFLDIRSPGLGDTAMYLCATSRTAGTSLRKYFGPGTRLTVT.

This clone was seen a handful of times. The gene calls are TRBV12-5 and TRBJ1-1, with TRBD1 matching 9 bases. CDR3 length equals 14 residues. Germline V lookup: CDR1 LGHNT, CDR2 FRNRAP. Losses at the gene ends were 4 bases for V and 5 bases for J; bases not matched to a gene: 5. The CDR3 nucleotides read TGTGCTAGTGGTTCCCTGGACAGGGGTACTGAAGCTTTCTTT. Its protein product is CASGSLDRGTEAFF. Drawing the rest from reference TRBV12-5 and TRBJ1-1, the complete variable domain is DARVTQTPRHKVTEMGQEVTMRCQPILGHNTVFWYRQTMMQGLELLAYFRNRAPLDDSGMPKDRFSAEMPDATLATLKIQPSEPRDSAVYFCASGSLDRGTEAFFGQGTRLTVV.

This chain connects TRBV5-1 to TRBJ2-3; TRBD2 matches 7 bases. The CDR3 sequence is 14 residues long. The ends lost 0 bases at V and 6 bases at J; junction bases unmatched: 4. CDR1 SGHRS and CDR2 YFSETQ come from the germline V gene. The chain's CDR3 is CASSLVREKDTQYF. CDR3 nucleotide sequence: TGCGCCAGCAGCTTGGTGCGGGAGAAGGATACGCAGTATTTT.

This clone has more than one count but fewer than ten. The DNA of the CDR3 is TGTGCCAGCAGTATCTCATCAGCTAACTATGGCTACACCTTC. This codes for CASSISSANYGYTF. V and J are TRBV5-5 and TRBJ1-2; D gene ambiguous. The CDR3 is made up of 14 amino acids. Trimming removed 5 bases from V and 0 bases from J, with 11 bases in between. Per the germline V gene, CDR1 is SGHKS and CDR2 is YYEKEE (reference sequence).

The V and J genes are TRBV5-1 and TRBJ2-7; D is perhaps TRBD2 (5 bases). From germline, CDR1 is SGHRS and CDR2 YFSETQ. CDR3 size: 14 residues. V shed 4 bases and J shed 8 bases, with 19 bases lying between them. The CDR3 DNA reads as TGCGCCAGCAGCCTCTCAGAAGGACTCGCTCAGCAGTACTTC. It codes for CASSLSEGLAQQYF. Based on the CDR3 plus reference TRBV5-1 and TRBJ2-7, the full variable domain is KAGVTQTPRYLIKTRGQQVTLSCSPISGHRSVSWYQQTPGQGLQFLFEYFSETQRNKGNFPGRFSGRQFSNSRSEMNVSTLELGDSALYLCASSLSEGLAQQYFGPGTRLTVT.

The chain employs TRBV5-8 and TRBJ1-2, with D hard to call. Germline assignment: CDR1 SGHTS and CDR2 YDEGEE. The CDR3 totals 12 residues. The germline V and J ends were trimmed by 4 bases and 7 bases, with 11 bases remaining between them. CDR3 DNA sequence: TGTGCCAGCAGCCTTAGGAGTGGTGGCTACACCTTC. Its translation is CASSLRSGGYTF.

In its sample, this clone was seen a few times. The chain is built from TRBV5-4 and TRBJ2-2, with 8 positions matching TRBD2. This CDR3 is built from 18 residues. V lost 6 bases, J lost 0 bases, and 13 bases stayed unmatched. Germline V CDR1 and CDR2: SGHNT, YYREEE (reference sequence). CDR3 residues: CASTPPTSGPANTGELFF. The CDR3 DNA follows: TGTGCCAGCACCCCCCCAACTAGCGGCCCCGCGAACACCGGGGAGCTGTTTTTT.

There are a few counts of this clone. The CDR3 DNA follows: TGTGCCAGCAGTCGACAGGGGCTCTCCTACGAGCAGTACTTC. Translated: CASSRQGLSYEQYF. The J gene is TRBJ2-7, the V gene TRBV27; 8 bases fit TRBD1. CDR1 and CDR2 from the germline V gene are MNHEY and SMNVEV (reference sequence). Trimming removed 5 bases from V and 0 bases from J; junction bases left unmatched: 3. This CDR3 has 14 residues.

The chain has TRBV29-1 and TRBJ2-5, with D possibly matching TRBD1 (7 bases). The J call may be wrong; the DNA end is better matched by TRBJ2-7. CDR3 length: 13 amino acids. The germline V gene encodes CDR1 SQVTM and CDR2 ANQGSEA. The CDR3: CSGGSRGTGEQYF. The CDR3 DNA reads TGCAGCGGGGGGTCCAGGGGGACTGGCGAGCAGTACTTC.

This clone was counted a few times. V gene TRBV5-4 combines with J gene TRBJ2-7; D gene ambiguous. This CDR3 contains 16 residues. V lost 3 bases, J lost 4 bases, and 20 bases lay in between. Germline V gene data show CDR1 as SGHNT and CDR2 as YYREEE (reference sequence). CDR3 DNA: TGTGCCAGCAGCTCTGTGAGGCATGGATTGGAATACGAGCAGTACTTC. Translated, it gives CASSSVRHGLEYEQYF.

There are a few counts of this clone. The chain couples TRBV6-1 to TRBJ1-2; 8 bases are a match to TRBD1. This CDR3 region has 17 residues. Germline V gene lookup returns CDR1 MNHNS and CDR2 SASEGT. V gave up 4 bases and J gave up 0 bases; unmatched junction bases: 10. This CDR3 reads CASSVGGQAKANYGYTF. As DNA, the CDR3 is TGTGCCAGCAGTGTCGGGGGACAGGCCAAAGCTAACTATGGCTACACCTTC.

V usage is TRBV7-3 and J usage is TRBJ2-1, with TRBD2 identical over 11 bases. Per germline, CDR1 SGHTA and CDR2 FQGTGA. V was clipped by 5 bases and J by 8 bases; unmatched bases: 5. The CDR3 has 14 amino acids. DNA for the CDR3: TGTGCCAGCAGCCTTAGCGGGAGGGAGGATGAGCAGTTCTTC. This gives the protein CASSLSGREDEQFF.

The chain carries TRBV18 and TRBJ1-6; TRBD1 is a possible D gene (5 bases). There are 16 residues in the CDR3. V lost 0 bases and J lost 3, with 9 bases in between. Germline loops: CDR1 KGHSH, CDR2 LQKENI. The CDR3 nucleotides read TGTGCCAGCTCACCACCGCTGCAGGGCTATAATTCACCCCTCCACTTT. Translation: CASSPPLQGYNSPLHF.

This chain connects TRBV6-5 to TRBJ2-2; no clear D gene. The V gene lost 4 bases and the J gene lost 3 bases, with 9 bases spanning the gap. The CDR3 has 14 residues. Germline V lookup: CDR1 MNHEY, CDR2 SVGAGI. CDR3 sequence reads: CASSSLLDTGELFF. As DNA, the CDR3 is TGTGCCAGCAGTTCTCTTCTTGACACCGGGGAGCTGTTTTTT.

This clone appeared a few times. The V and J genes are TRBV27 and TRBJ2-3; weak D call: TRBD1 (6 bases). With 5 bases removed from V and 4 bases from J, the gap between germline ends came to 19 bases. There are 16 residues in the CDR3. Looked up from germline, CDR1 is MNHEY and CDR2 is SMNVEV (reference sequence). CDR3 bases: TGTGCCAGCAGTCCTACAAACAGGGTCAGGGCAGATACGCAGTATTTT. Protein: CASSPTNRVRADTQYF.

Only a few counts were recorded for this clone. The chain joins TRBV5-6 to TRBJ1-4; TRBD1 might be the D (6 bases). This CDR3 has 16 residues. V lost 3 bases and J 0 bases, leaving 12 bases between the germline ends. The germline V gene has CDR1 SGHDT and CDR2 YYEEEE. CDR3 DNA sequence: TGTGCCAGCAGCTCCAGAAACAGGGCAACTAATGAAAAACTGTTTTTT. Amino acid sequence: CASSSRNRATNEKLFF.

This chain connects TRBV29-1 to TRBJ2-7; D is possibly TRBD1 (5 bases). V was clipped by 4 bases and J by 3 bases, with 16 bases between them. CDR1 and CDR2 (germline): SQVTM, ANQGSEA. This CDR3 is built from 14 residues. Here the CDR3 reads CSVASRQGNYEQYF. The CDR3 DNA reads TGCAGCGTTGCTTCTCGGCAGGGAAACTACGAGCAGTACTTC.